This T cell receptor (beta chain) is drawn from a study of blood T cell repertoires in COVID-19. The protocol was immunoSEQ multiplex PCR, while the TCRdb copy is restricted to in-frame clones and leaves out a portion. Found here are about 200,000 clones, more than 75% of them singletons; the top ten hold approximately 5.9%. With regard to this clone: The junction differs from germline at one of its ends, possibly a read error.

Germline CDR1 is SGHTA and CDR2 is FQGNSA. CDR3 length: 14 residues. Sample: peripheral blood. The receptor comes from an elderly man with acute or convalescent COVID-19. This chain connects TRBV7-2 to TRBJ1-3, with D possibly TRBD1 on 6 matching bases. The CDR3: CASGGEGAGNTIYF. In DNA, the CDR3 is TGCGCCAGCGGGGGGGAGGGGGCTGGAAACACCATATATTTT.